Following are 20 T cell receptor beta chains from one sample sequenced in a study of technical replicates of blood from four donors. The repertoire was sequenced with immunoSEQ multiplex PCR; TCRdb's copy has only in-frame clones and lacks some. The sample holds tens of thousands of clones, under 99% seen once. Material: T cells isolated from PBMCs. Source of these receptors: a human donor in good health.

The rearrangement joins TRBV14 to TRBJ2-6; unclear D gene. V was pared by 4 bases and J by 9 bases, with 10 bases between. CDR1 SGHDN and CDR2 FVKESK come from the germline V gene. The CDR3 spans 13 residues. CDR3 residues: CASSRTTINVLTF. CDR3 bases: TGTGCCAGCAGCCGCACAACGATCAACGTCCTGACTTTC.

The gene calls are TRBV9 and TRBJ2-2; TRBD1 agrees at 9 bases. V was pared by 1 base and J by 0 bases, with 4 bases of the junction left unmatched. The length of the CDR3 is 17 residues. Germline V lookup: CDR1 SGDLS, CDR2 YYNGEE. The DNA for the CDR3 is TGTGCCAGCAGCGTACCCGGGACAGGGACGAACACCGGGGAGCTGTTTTTT. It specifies CASSVPGTGTNTGELFF.

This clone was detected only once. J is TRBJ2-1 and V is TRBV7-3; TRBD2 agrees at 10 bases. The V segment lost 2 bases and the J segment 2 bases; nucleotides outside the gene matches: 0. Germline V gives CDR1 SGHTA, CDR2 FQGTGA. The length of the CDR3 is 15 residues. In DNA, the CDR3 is TGTGCCAGCAGCTTACTAGCGGGAGCCTACAATGAGCAGTTCTTC. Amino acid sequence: CASSLLAGAYNEQFF.

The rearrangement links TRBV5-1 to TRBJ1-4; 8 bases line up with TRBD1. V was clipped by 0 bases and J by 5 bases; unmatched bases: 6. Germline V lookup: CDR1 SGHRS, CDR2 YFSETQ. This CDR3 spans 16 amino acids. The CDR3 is CASSLAFRGPNEKLFF. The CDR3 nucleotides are TGCGCCAGCAGCTTGGCATTCAGGGGGCCAAATGAAAAACTGTTTTTT. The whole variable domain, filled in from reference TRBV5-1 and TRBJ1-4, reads KAGVTQTPRYLIKTRGQQVTLSCSPISGHRSVSWYQQTPGQGLQFLFEYFSETQRNKGNFPGRFSGRQFSNSRSEMNVSTLELGDSALYLCASSLAFRGPNEKLFFGSGTQLSVL.

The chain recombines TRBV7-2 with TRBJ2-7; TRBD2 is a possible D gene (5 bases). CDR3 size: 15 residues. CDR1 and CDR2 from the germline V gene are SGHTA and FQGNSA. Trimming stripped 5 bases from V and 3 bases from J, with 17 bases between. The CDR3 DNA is TGTGCCAGCAGCCGCATACTAGACCCCATCTACGAGCAGTACTTC. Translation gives CASSRILDPIYEQYF.

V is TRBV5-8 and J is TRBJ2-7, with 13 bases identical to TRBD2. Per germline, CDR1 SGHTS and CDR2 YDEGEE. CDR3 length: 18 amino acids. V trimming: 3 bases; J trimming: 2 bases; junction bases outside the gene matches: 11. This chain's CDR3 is CASSWVPGLAGRTYEQYF. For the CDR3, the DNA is TGTGCCAGCAGCTGGGTACCGGGACTAGCGGGAAGGACCTACGAGCAGTACTTC.

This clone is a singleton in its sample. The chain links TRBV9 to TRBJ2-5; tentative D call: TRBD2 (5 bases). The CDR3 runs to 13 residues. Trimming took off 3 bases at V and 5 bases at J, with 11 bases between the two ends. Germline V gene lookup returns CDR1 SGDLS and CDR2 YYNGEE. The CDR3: CASSGVAFETQYF. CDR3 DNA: TGTGCCAGCAGCGGCGTAGCGTTCGAGACCCAGTACTTC.

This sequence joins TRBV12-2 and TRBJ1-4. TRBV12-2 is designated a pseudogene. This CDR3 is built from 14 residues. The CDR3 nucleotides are TGTGCAAGTCGCTTAGTAGGGAGGGGTGAAAAACTGTTTTTT. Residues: CASRLVGRGEKLFF.

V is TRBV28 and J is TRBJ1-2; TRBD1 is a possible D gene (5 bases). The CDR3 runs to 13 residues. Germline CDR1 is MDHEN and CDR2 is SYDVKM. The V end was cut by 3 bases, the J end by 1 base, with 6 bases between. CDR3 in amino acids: CASSLDNNYGYTF. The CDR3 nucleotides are TGTGCCAGCAGTTTGGACAATAACTATGGCTACACCTTC.

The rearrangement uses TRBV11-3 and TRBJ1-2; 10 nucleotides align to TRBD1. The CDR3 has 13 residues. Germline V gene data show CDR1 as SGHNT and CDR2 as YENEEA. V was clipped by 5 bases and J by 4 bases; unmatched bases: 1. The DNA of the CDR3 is TGTGCCAGCAGCCGGACAGGGGGCTATGGCTACACCTTC. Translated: CASSRTGGYGYTF.

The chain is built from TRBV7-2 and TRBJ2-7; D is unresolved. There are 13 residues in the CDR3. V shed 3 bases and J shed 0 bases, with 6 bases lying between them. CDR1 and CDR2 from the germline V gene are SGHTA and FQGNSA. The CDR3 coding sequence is TGTGCCAGCAGCTTCTACTCCTCCTACGAGCAGTACTTC. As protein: CASSFYSSYEQYF. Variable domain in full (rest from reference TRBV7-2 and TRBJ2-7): GAGVSQSPSNKVTEKGKDVELRCDPISGHTALYWYRQSLGQGLEFLIYFQGNSAPDKSGLPSDRFSAERTGGSVSTLTIQRTQQEDSAVYLCASSFYSSYEQYFGPGTRLTVT.

This CDR3 is CASSVEAGLHQETQYF. Here the CDR3 DNA reads TGTGCCAGCAGCGTAGAAGCGGGACTCCACCAAGAGACCCAGTACTTC. The chain combines TRBV9 with TRBJ2-5, with 7 bases fitting TRBD2. CDR3 size: 16 residues. Germline values: CDR1 SGDLS, CDR2 YYNGEE. The V segment lost 0 bases and the J segment 0 bases; nucleotides outside the gene matches: 5.

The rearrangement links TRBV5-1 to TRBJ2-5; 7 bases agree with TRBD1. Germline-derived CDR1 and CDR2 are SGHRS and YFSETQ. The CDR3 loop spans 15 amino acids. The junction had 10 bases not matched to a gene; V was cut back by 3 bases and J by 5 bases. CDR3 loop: CASSSPGTELETQYF. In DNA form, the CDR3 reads TGCGCCAGCAGCTCACCCGGGACAGAGCTGGAGACCCAGTACTTC.

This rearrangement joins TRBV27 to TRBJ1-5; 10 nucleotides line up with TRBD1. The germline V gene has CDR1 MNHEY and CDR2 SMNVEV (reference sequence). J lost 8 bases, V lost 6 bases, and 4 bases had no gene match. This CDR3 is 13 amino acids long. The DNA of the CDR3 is TGTGCCAGCAGGGGACAGGGGAGGGAGCCCCAGCATTTT. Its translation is CASRGQGREPQHF.

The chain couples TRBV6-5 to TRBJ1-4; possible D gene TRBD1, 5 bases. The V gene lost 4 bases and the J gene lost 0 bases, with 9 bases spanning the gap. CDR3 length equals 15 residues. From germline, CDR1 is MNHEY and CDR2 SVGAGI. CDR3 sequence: CASSWTRATNEKLFF. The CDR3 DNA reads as TGTGCCAGCAGTTGGACCAGGGCAACTAATGAAAAACTGTTTTTT.

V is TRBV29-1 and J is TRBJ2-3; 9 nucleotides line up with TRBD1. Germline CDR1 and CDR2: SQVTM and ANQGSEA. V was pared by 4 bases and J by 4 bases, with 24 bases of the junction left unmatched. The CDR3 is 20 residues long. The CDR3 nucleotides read TGCAGCGTTGGAGAGGATAGGGGGACAGGGACCCCGCTGAGTGCAGATACGCAGTATTTT. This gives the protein CSVGEDRGTGTPLSADTQYF.

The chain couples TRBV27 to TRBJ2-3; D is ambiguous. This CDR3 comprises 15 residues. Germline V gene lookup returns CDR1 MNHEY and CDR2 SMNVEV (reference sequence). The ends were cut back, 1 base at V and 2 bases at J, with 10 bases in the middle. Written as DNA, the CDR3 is TGTGCCAGCAGTTTATATGTCCGTAACACAGATACGCAGTATTTT. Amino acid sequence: CASSLYVRNTDTQYF.

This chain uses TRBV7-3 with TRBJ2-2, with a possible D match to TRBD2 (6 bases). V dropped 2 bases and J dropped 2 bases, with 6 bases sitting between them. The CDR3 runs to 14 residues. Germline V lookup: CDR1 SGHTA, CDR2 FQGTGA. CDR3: CASSLGTNTGELFF. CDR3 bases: TGTGCCAGCAGCTTAGGGACTAACACCGGGGAGCTGTTTTTT.

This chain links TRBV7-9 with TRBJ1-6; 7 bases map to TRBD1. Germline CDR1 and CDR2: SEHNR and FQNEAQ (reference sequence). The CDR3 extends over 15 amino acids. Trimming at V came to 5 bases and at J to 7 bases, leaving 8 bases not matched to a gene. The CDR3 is CASSRTTGVNSPLHF. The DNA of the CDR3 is TGTGCCAGCAGCCGTACTACAGGGGTAAATTCACCCCTCCACTTT.

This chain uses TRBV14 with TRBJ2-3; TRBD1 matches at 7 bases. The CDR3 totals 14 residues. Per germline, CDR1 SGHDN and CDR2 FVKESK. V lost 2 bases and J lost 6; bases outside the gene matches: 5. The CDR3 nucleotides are TGTGCCAGCAGCCAACGACAGACAGGGGATACGCAGTATTTT. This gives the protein CASSQRQTGDTQYF.